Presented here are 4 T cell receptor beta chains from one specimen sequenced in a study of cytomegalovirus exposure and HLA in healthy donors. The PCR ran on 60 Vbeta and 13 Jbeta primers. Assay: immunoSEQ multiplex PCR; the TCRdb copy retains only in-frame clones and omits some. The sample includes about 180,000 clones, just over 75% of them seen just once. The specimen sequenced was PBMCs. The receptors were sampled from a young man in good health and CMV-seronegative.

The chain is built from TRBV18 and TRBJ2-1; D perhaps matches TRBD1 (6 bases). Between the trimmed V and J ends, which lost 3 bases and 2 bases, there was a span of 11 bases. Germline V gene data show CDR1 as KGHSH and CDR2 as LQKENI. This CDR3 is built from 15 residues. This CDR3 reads CASSPRQVAYNEQFF. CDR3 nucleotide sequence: TGTGCCAGCTCACCCCGACAGGTAGCCTACAATGAGCAGTTCTTC.

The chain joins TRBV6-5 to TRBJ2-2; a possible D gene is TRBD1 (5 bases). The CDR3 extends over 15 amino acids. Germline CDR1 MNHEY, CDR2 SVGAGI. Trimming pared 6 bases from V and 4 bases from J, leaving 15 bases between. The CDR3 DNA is TGTGCCAGCAGCAGACTCCAGGGTGGCACCGGGGAGCTGTTTTTT. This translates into CASSRLQGGTGELFF.

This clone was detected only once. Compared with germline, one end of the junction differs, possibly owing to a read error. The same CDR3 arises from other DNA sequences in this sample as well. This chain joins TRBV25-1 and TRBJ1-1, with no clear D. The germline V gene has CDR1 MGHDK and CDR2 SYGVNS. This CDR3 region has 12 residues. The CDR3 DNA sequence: TGTGCCAGCAGATCGGGGTTCCTCGAAGCCTTCTTT. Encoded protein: CASRSGFLEAFF.

CDR3 protein: CAWGAGLSSYEQYF. The CDR3 DNA sequence: TGTGCCTGGGGAGCAGGGTTAAGCTCCTACGAGCAGTACTTC. This chain uses TRBV30 with TRBJ2-5, with D perhaps TRBD1 (5 bases). The J call may be wrong; the DNA end is better matched by TRBJ2-7. Germline V gene sequence: CDR1 GTSNPN, CDR2 SVGIG (reference sequence). The CDR3 is 14 amino acids.